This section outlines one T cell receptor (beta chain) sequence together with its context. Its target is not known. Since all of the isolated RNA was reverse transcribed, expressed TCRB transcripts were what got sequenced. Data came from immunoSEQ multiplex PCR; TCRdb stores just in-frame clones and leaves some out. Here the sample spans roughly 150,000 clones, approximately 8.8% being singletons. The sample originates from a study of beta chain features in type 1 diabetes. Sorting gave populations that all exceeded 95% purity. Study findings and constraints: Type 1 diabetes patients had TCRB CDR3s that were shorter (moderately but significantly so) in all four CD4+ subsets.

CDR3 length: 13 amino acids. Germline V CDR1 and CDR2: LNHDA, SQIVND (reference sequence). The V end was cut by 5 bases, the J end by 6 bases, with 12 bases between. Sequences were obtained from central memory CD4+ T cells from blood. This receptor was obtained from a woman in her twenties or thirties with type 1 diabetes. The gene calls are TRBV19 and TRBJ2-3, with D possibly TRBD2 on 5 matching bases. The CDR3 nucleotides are TGTGCCAGTAGTCTACCTGGGGAGGATACGCAGTATTTT. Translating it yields CASSLPGEDTQYF. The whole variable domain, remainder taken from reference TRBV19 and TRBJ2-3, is DGGITQSPKYLFRKEGQNVTLSCEQNLNHDAMYWYRQDPGQGLRLIYYSQIVNDFQKGDIAEGYSVSREKKESFPLTVTSAQKNPTAFYLCASSLPGEDTQYFGPGTRLTVL.